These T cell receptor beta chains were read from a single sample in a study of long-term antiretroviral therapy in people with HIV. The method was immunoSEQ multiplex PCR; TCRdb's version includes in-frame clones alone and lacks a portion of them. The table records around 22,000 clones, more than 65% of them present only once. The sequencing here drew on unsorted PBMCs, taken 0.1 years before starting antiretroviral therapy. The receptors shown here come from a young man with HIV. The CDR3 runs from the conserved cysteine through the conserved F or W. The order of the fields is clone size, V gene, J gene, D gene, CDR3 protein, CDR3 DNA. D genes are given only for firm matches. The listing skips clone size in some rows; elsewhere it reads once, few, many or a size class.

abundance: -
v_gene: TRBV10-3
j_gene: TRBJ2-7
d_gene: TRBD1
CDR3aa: CATMKGTGGFFEQYF
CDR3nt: TGTGCCACAATGAAGGGGACAGGGGGATTTTTCGAGCAGTACTTC

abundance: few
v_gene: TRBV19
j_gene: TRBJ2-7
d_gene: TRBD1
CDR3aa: CASRTGSSEQYF
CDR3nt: TGTGCCAGTAGGACAGGGAGTAGCGAGCAGTACTTC

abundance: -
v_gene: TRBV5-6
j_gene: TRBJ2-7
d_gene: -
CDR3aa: CASSLRSGVGYEQYF
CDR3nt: TGTGCCAGCAGCCTGCGGTCGGGGGTAGGTTATGAGCAGTACTTC

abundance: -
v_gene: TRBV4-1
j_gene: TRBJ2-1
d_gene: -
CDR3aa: CASSQALDLNEQFF
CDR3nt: TGCGCCAGCAGCCAGGCCCTAGATCTCAATGAGCAGTTCTTC

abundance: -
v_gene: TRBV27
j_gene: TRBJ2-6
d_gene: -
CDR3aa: CASSPGTGISGANVLTF
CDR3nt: TGTGCCAGCAGTCCCGGGACGGGCATCTCTGGGGCCAACGTCCTGACTTTC

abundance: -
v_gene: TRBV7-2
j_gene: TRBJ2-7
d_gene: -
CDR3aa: CASMRGISSYEQYF
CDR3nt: TGTGCCAGCATGAGGGGTATTTCCTCCTACGAGCAGTACTTC

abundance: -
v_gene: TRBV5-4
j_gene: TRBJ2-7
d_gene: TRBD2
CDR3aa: CASSTGLGYSYEQYF
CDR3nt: TGTGCCAGCAGCACGGGACTAGGTTACTCCTACGAGCAGTACTTC

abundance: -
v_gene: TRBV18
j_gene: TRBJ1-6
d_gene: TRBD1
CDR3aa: CASSPTGRDSPLHF
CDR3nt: TGTGCCAGCTCACCGACAGGGAGGGATTCACCCCTCCACTTT

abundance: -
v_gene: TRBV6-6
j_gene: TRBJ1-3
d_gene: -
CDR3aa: CASSYASGNTIYF
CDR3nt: TGTGCCAGCAGTTACGCAAGTGGAAACACCATATATTTT

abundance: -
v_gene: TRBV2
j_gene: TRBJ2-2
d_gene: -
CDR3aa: CASSEVWDTGELFF
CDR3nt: TGTGCCAGCAGTGAGGTCTGGGACACCGGGGAGCTGTTTTTT

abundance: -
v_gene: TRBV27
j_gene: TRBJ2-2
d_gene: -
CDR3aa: CASSLATGELFF
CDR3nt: TGTGCCAGCAGTCTAGCCACCGGGGAGCTGTTTTTT

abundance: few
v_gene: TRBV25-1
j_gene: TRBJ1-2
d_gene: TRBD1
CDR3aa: CASSERDRGVGYTF
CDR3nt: TGTGCCAGCAGTGAACGGGACAGGGGGGTTGGCTACACCTTC

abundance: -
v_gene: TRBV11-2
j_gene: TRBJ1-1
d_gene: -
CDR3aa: CASRPLRGRKNTEAFF
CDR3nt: TGTGCCAGCAGACCCCTCCGAGGGCGGAAGAACACTGAAGCTTTCTTT

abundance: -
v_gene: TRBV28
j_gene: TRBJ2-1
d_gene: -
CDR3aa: CASSLRNPGTKDYNEQFF
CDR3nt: TGTGCCAGCAGTTTGCGTAACCCCGGGACAAAGGACTACAATGAGCAGTTCTTC

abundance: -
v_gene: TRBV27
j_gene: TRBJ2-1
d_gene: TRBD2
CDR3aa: CASSLSYSGNTEQFF
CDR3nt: TGTGCCAGCAGTTTATCGTATAGCGGGAACACTGAGCAGTTCTTC